This is a list of T cell receptor beta chains from one sample in a study of neurological immune-mediated disorders. Via MiXCR, TCRdb re-called the 5' RACE reads, giving one row per CDR3 protein. In the table there are approximately 38,000 distinct CDR3 sequences, 2% to 2.5% of which are singletons. The sample consisted of PBMCs. The origin of the receptors is a man aged 50 or older with multiple sclerosis. Both conserved end residues are trimmed from each CDR3. Clone size, where shown, is once, few, many, or a class for clones that have expanded.

>many|TRBJ1-3|TRBV3-1
ASSQERIAGPCSGNTIY
>many|TRBJ2-5|TRBV7-6
ASSFIGQETQY
>NA|TRBJ2-7|TRBV5-1
VSSFGASEQY
>many|TRBJ1-3|TRBV5-1
ASSLDSSGNTIY
>many|TRBJ2-5|TRBV7-2
ASSLAWTQETQY
>many|TRBJ2-5|TRBV7-2
ASSRQLRETQY
>few|TRBJ2-2|TRBV12-3/TRBV12-4
ASSNQGNTGELF
>many|TRBJ1-5|TRBV12-3/TRBV12-4
ASRSTGGHQPQH
>many|TRBJ1-2|TRBV27
ASSLRGRDGYT
>many|TRBJ1-6|TRBV6-5
ASSYSGRGRNSPLH
>NA|TRBJ2-3|TRBV7-2
ASSAHRDGGEDTQY
>many|TRBJ2-7|TRBV3-1
ASSFRDRVYEQY
>many|TRBJ1-5|TRBV2
ASKQDGNQPQH
>many|TRBJ1-2|TRBV20-1
SAREPASAGGYT
>many|TRBJ1-6|TRBV9
ASSPSGDRNSPLH
>many|TRBJ1-5|TRBV29-1
RRDRSNQPQH
>many|TRBJ1-2|TRBV7-9
ASSKNTGIYGYT
>many|TRBJ2-2|TRBV5-1
ASSLRGRGTGELF
>many|TRBJ2-1|TRBV12-3/TRBV12-4
ASRSRNEQF
>many|TRBJ1-1|TRBV28
ASSLQGMNTEAF
>many|TRBJ2-1|TRBV5-1
ASSLKGGAPDNEQF
>many|TRBJ2-3|TRBV5-1
ASSLQGVTDTQY
>many|TRBJ2-7|TRBV6-2/TRBV6-3
ASSYPLWEQY
>many|TRBJ2-5|TRBV29-1
SALPRQGQETQY
>many|TRBJ2-7|TRBV29-1
SVAASGTWNEQY
>many|TRBJ2-7|TRBV5-1
ASSSTGGYEQY
>many|TRBJ2-3|TRBV9
ASSAPTSADTQY
>medium-sized|TRBJ2-1|TRBV29-1
SVQGQIAYNEQF
>many|TRBJ1-3|TRBV3-1
ASSSTTGRPTHSGNTIY
>many|TRBJ2-7|TRBV12-3/TRBV12-4
ASSFGAGQGRTVEQY
>many|TRBJ2-1|TRBV20-1
SARAEVVEQF
>many|TRBJ2-1|TRBV5-6
ASSFGWNSYNEQF
>many|TRBJ1-1|TRBV20-1
SARLSGDITF
>many|TRBJ1-4|TRBV20-1
SARVRGRDEKLF
>many|TRBJ2-5|TRBV4-3
ASSQGIVWRGAKQETQY
>many|TRBJ2-7|TRBV29-1
SVRQGAGEQY
>many|TRBJ1-1|TRBV12-3/TRBV12-4
ASSPSHLRGEAF
>many|TRBJ2-7|TRBV7-2
ASSPRGAPYEQY
>many|TRBJ2-7|TRBV29-1
SVVGTLGTTEQY
>many|TRBJ1-1|TRBV18
ASSPFAGPTEAF
>many|TRBJ1-1|TRBV4-1
ASSQGVWRARLSKTEAF
>many|TRBJ2-5|TRBV6-6
ASGEYQETQY
>many|TRBJ1-5|TRBV5-5
ASSMGWGSNQPQH
>many|TRBJ2-5|TRBV28
ASSFVGGQETQY
>many|TRBJ1-2|TRBV5-6
ASSLRTGGTVYGYT
>many|TRBJ2-5|TRBV12-3/TRBV12-4
ASSLPGAGETQY